These T cell receptor beta chains were read from a single sample in a study of T cells in localized non-small cell lung cancer. Sequenced by immunoSEQ multiplex PCR; TCRdb stores in-frame clones only, minus some. The sample comprises under 45,000 clones, around 83% of which are singletons, and 6% to 8% rests with the top ten. Sample: PBMCs, taken before any cancer treatment. The source of these receptors is a man aged 35-69 years with stage II lung adenocarcinoma. The CDR3 runs from the conserved cysteine through the conserved F or W. A D gene is named only where the DNA matches it firmly. Size tells how often a clone was seen (once, few, many) or the class of an expanded clone, and some rows leave it out.

j_call v_call clone_size d_call cdr3_aa cdr3_nt
TRBJ1-5 TRBV11-2 NA NA CASSLAQGSNQPQHF TGTGCCAGCAGCTTAGCGCAGGGTAGCAATCAGCCCCAGCATTTT
TRBJ2-3 TRBV6-5 once NA CASRKEGADTQYF TGTGCCAGCAGGAAGGAAGGGGCAGATACGCAGTATTTT
TRBJ1-5 TRBV19 NA NA CASSLRGFDQPQHF TGTGCCAGTAGTTTAAGGGGGTTCGATCAGCCCCAGCATTTT
TRBJ1-2 TRBV13 NA NA CASSLRDPNIYGYTF TGTGCCAGCAGCTTAAGGGACCCTAACATCTATGGCTACACCTTC
TRBJ2-7 TRBV6-6 NA TRBD1 CASSYSEGQGINEQYF TGTGCCAGCAGTTACAGTGAGGGACAGGGAATCAACGAGCAGTACTTC
TRBJ1-2 TRBV6-5 NA NA CASSEDGGYGYTF TGTGCCAGCAGTGAAGATGGGGGCTATGGCTACACCTTC
TRBJ2-3 TRBV5-1 once TRBD2 CASSLQTSGSSTDTQYF TGCGCCAGCAGCTTGCAGACTAGCGGGTCTAGCACAGATACGCAGTATTTT
TRBJ1-1 TRBV7-2 NA NA CASSLMGRTEAFF TGTGCCAGCAGCTTGATGGGGCGAACTGAAGCTTTCTTT
TRBJ2-7 TRBV5-3 NA NA CARSLPQPPGHEQYF TGTGCCAGAAGCTTGCCACAGCCTCCCGGCCACGAGCAGTACTTC
TRBJ2-2 TRBV7-2 NA TRBD2 CASSKPPGLATGELFF TGTGCCAGCAGCAAACCCCCGGGACTAGCCACCGGGGAGCTGTTTTTT
TRBJ1-2 TRBV27 NA TRBD1 CASSSDRDHGYTF TGTGCCAGCAGTTCCGACAGGGACCATGGCTACACCTTC
TRBJ2-5 TRBV18 NA NA CASSPPPSVGTWKETQYF TGTGCCAGCTCACCACCACCTTCGGTAGGGACGTGGAAAGAGACCCAGTACTTC
TRBJ2-5 TRBV5-8 few NA CASTRSGEGTQYF TGTGCCAGCACCCGTTCGGGGGAAGGGACCCAGTACTTC
TRBJ2-7 TRBV6-1 few NA CASTLAASYEQYF TGTGCCAGCACTTTGGCCGCCTCCTACGAGCAGTACTTC
TRBJ2-1 TRBV4-1 once TRBD2 CASSQVPGTNNEQFF TGCGCCAGCAGTCAAGTTCCCGGGACTAACAATGAGCAGTTCTTC
TRBJ2-1 TRBV19 once NA CASSTTRTSYNEQFF TGTGCCAGTAGTACTACTAGAACCTCCTACAATGAGCAGTTCTTC
TRBJ1-1 TRBV5-6 NA NA CASSLGRATEAFF TGTGCCAGCAGCTTAGGAAGGGCCACTGAAGCTTTCTTT
TRBJ2-3 TRBV4-1 NA TRBD2 CASSHQVGLAGITDTQYF TGCGCCAGCAGCCATCAAGTAGGACTAGCGGGAATTACAGATACGCAGTATTTT
TRBJ2-3 TRBV5-4 NA TRBD1 CASSLGQGGDTQYF TGTGCCAGCAGCTTGGGACAGGGTGGTGATACGCAGTATTTT
TRBJ1-2 TRBV4-2 NA TRBD1 CASSQGLTGTGVPYGYTF TGTGCCAGCAGCCAGGGTTTAACCGGGACAGGGGTCCCCTATGGCTACACCTTC
TRBJ2-7 TRBV7-6 few NA CASSSRGLSGEQYF TGTGCCAGCAGCTCGAGGGGTCTGTCCGGCGAGCAGTACTTC
TRBJ2-7 TRBV5-1 NA NA CASNRDNSYEQYF TGCGCCAGCAATAGGGACAACTCCTACGAGCAGTACTTC
TRBJ2-2 TRBV11-2 NA TRBD1 CASSLEVTGGNTGELFF TGTGCCAGCAGCTTAGAGGTGACAGGGGGTAACACCGGGGAGCTGTTTTTT
TRBJ2-7 TRBV7-9 NA TRBD1 CASSGRDRGNEQYF TGTGCCAGCAGCGGGCGGGACAGGGGCAACGAGCAGTACTTC
TRBJ2-4 TRBV6-1 NA TRBD1 CASSEASPRRGPGRHF TGTGCCAGCAGTGAAGCGAGCCCTAGAAGGGGGCCGGGCCGGCACTTC
TRBJ2-5 TRBV5-8 NA NA CASSLRKETQYF TGTGCCAGCAGCCTCAGAAAAGAGACCCAGTACTTC
TRBJ1-5 TRBV6-6 NA TRBD1 CASSPRQGANQPQHF TGTGCCAGCAGTCCGAGACAGGGGGCTAATCAGCCCCAGCATTTT
TRBJ1-3 TRBV30 NA NA CAWSAPGISGNTIYF TGTGCCTGGAGTGCCCCGGGGATTTCTGGAAACACCATATATTTT
TRBJ1-5 TRBV27 NA NA CASSLQGRNQPQHF TGTGCCAGCAGTTTACAGGGGCGCAATCAGCCCCAGCATTTT
TRBJ1-1 TRBV6-1 NA NA CASLQGLNTEAFF TGTGCCAGCTTACAGGGTCTGAACACTGAAGCTTTCTTT
TRBJ1-1 TRBV28 NA NA CASSSLGVTVNYNTEAFF TGTGCCAGCAGTTCCCTAGGGGTTACGGTTAACTATAACACTGAAGCTTTCTTT
TRBJ2-3 TRBV4-2 NA TRBD1 CASSQSLPDRGYF TGTGCCAGCAGCCAATCGCTCCCGGACAGGGGGTATTTT
TRBJ1-1 TRBV19 medium-sized NA CASRVGLPAGEAFF TGTGCCAGTAGGGTCGGGTTACCGGCCGGTGAAGCTTTCTTT
TRBJ2-1 TRBV7-2 NA TRBD2 CASSSRTSGGGDEQFF TGTGCCAGCAGCTCCCGGACTAGCGGGGGCGGGGATGAGCAGTTCTTC
TRBJ1-6 TRBV7-2 NA NA CASSEGNSPLHF TGTGCCAGCAGCGAGGGAAATTCACCCCTCCACTTT
TRBJ1-1 TRBV6-5 NA NA CASSPRARWNTEAFF TGTGCCAGCAGCCCGCGGGCCAGGTGGAACACTGAAGCTTTCTTT
TRBJ1-5 TRBV6-1 NA TRBD1 CASSEVGGYNQPQHF TGTGCCAGCAGTGAAGTAGGGGGCTACAATCAGCCCCAGCATTTT
TRBJ1-5 TRBV6-5 NA NA CATSDAAGDQPQHF TGTGCCACCAGCGATGCGGCAGGGGACCAGCCCCAGCATTTT
TRBJ2-7 TRBV5-1 NA NA CASSPDRGSYEQYF TGCGCCAGCAGCCCGGACAGAGGCTCCTACGAGCAGTACTTC
TRBJ2-7 TRBV28 NA NA CASSPTGLATYEQYF TGTGCCAGCAGTCCAACGGGACTGGCTACCTACGAGCAGTACTTC
TRBJ2-3 TRBV11-1 NA TRBD2 CASTLGLAGEAGTDTQYF TGTGCCAGCACCCTAGGGCTAGCGGGGGAGGCCGGCACAGATACGCAGTATTTT
TRBJ2-5 TRBV2 NA NA CASSGQETQYF TGTGCCAGCAGCGGCCAAGAGACCCAGTACTTC
TRBJ2-1 TRBV5-6 NA NA CASSPLAEEQFF TGTGCCAGCAGCCCTTTAGCGGAGGAGCAGTTCTTC
TRBJ2-3 TRBV25-1 once TRBD2 CASSASRGLDTQYF TGTGCCAGCAGTGCTTCGCGGGGGTTGGATACGCAGTATTTT
TRBJ2-1 TRBV7-9 NA NA CASSPPLRQLTYNEQFF TGTGCCAGCAGCCCCCCCCTTAGACAACTTACCTACAATGAGCAGTTCTTC
TRBJ2-1 TRBV6-5 NA NA CATRGQSSYNEQFF TGTGCCACCCGAGGCCAAAGCTCCTACAATGAGCAGTTCTTC
TRBJ2-7 TRBV5-4 NA TRBD1 CAGSLAQGQGGEQYF TGTGCCGGCAGCTTGGCCCAGGGACAGGGAGGTGAGCAGTACTTC
TRBJ2-4 TRBV5-4 NA NA CASSYSGTAPSGDIQYF TGTGCCAGCAGCTACTCCGGGACCGCACCTTCCGGGGACATTCAGTACTTC
TRBJ2-7 TRBV4-2 NA NA CASSLPRGGLAYEQYF TGTGCCAGCAGCCTACCCAGGGGAGGGTTGGCCTACGAGCAGTACTTC